Listed here are 11 T cell receptor beta chains from one sample, sequenced in a study of human T cells and chemical hapten exposure. TCRdb reprocessed the RACE reads with MiXCR, giving one entry per CDR3 protein. Of around 110,000 distinct CDR3 sequences listed, 12% are singletons. Indicated time point: pre-sensitization, week 0. Treatment defined: therapeutic diphenylcyclopropenone sensitization with weekly scalp DPC. Here the sequenced sample was whole blood, taken in connection with sensitization to the hapten diphenylcyclopropenone (DPC). These receptors were obtained from a woman in her fifties or sixties with alopecia areata. Some clones in this sample may be carry-over from other donors' samples.

The chain combines TRBV2 with TRBJ2-1; 8 bases line up with TRBD2. The V segment lost 8 bases and the J segment 9 bases; nucleotides outside the gene matches: 15. The CDR3 is 15 amino acids. CDR1 and CDR2 (germline): SNHLY, FYNNEI. CDR3 region: CASRSSPGGRSEQFF. The CDR3 nucleotides are TGTGCCAGCCGGTCTTCCCCGGGGGGGCGGAGTGAGCAGTTCTTC. The full variable domain, in which reference TRBV2 and TRBJ2-1 provide the parts outside the CDR3, is EPEVTQTPSHQVTQMGQEVILRCVPISNHLYFYWYRQILGQKVEFLVSFYNNEISEKSEIFDDQFSVERPDGSNFTLKIRSTKLEDSAMYFCASRSSPGGRSEQFFGPGTRLTVL.

In its sample, this clonotype was seen a few times. The chain carries TRBV28 and TRBJ2-6; D ambiguous. V dropped 0 bases and J dropped 0 bases, with 3 bases sitting between them. CDR3 length equals 15 residues. Germline loops: CDR1 MDHEN, CDR2 SYDVKM. In nucleotides, the CDR3 is TGTGCCAGCAGTTTATGGGGCTCTGGGGCCAACGTCCTGACTTTC. Translating gives CASSLWGSGANVLTF.

This clonotype was counted ten times or more. The chain joins TRBV18 to TRBJ2-3, with TRBD2 matching over 13 bases. Germline CDR1 KGHSH, CDR2 LQKENI. CDR3 size: 18 residues. Germline trimming cut 3 bases from V and 4 bases from J; bases unmatched to any gene: 10. This CDR3 is CASSPPGLAGPRADTQYF. The CDR3 DNA follows: TGTGCCAGCTCACCGCCGGGACTAGCGGGACCCCGAGCAGATACGCAGTATTTT.

This clonotype has only a few counts. The gene calls are TRBV18 and TRBJ1-4; no clear D gene. V gave up 3 bases and J gave up 0 bases, with 8 bases separating them. The length of the CDR3 is 15 residues. Germline V CDR1 and CDR2: KGHSH, LQKENI. Here the CDR3 DNA reads TGTGCCAGCTCACCCAGTAGGTCAACTAATGAAAAACTGTTTTTT. Encoded protein: CASSPSRSTNEKLFF.

The chain uses TRBV10-2 and TRBJ1-2; 12 bases line up with TRBD1. Germline V gene lookup returns CDR1 WSHSY and CDR2 SAAADI. This CDR3 contains 13 residues. V lost 6 bases to trimming and J lost 11 bases; unmatched junction nucleotides: 7. The CDR3 reads CASSGTGGRTYTF. In nucleotides, the CDR3 is TGCGCCAGCAGCGGGACAGGGGGCAGGACTTACACCTTC.

This clonotype was counted many times. The rearrangement links TRBV11-2 to TRBJ2-5; D tentatively reads TRBD1 or TRBD2 (6 bases each). The CDR3 loop spans 15 amino acids. V gave up 1 base and J gave up 5 bases, with 14 bases separating them. Looked up from germline, CDR1 is SGHAT and CDR2 is FQNNGV. CDR3 nucleotide sequence: TGTGCCAGCAGCTTAGGGGGGGCTCGAATGGAGACCCAGTACTTC. Translation gives CASSLGGARMETQYF.

The chain is built from TRBV12-3 or TRBV12-4 and TRBJ2-5, with TRBD1 matching over 7 bases. V lost 6 bases and J lost 2; bases outside the gene matches: 9. CDR3 length: 15 residues. CDR3 nucleotide sequence: TGTGCCAGCAGCACCCGACAGGGATGGCAAGAGACCCAGTACTTC. Translated: CASSTRQGWQETQYF.

This clonotype was observed a few times. The chain links TRBV29-1 to TRBJ2-5; TRBD1 is a possible D gene (5 bases). The germline V gene has CDR1 SQVTM and CDR2 ANQGSEA. The ends were cut back, 0 bases at V and 2 bases at J, with 16 bases in the middle. This CDR3 region has 16 residues. The CDR3 DNA is TGCAGCGTTGAAGATCCAGGGCAGGCCCTACAAGAGACCCAGTACTTC. Its protein product is CSVEDPGQALQETQYF.

This clonotype occurred many times. The chain's CDR3 is CASSPRGPTNEKLFF. Written as DNA, the CDR3 is TGTGCCAGCAGCCCGCGGGGGCCGACTAATGAAAAACTGTTTTTT. The rearrangement links TRBV7-8 to TRBJ1-4, with D possibly being TRBD1 (6 bases). Germline V gene data show CDR1 as SGHVS and CDR2 as FQNEAQ. The CDR3 totals 15 residues. The V gene lost 5 bases and the J gene lost 2 bases, with 12 bases spanning the gap.

This clonotype came up a few times. The V and J genes are TRBV6-4 and TRBJ1-1; D perhaps matches TRBD1 (5 bases). V dropped 0 bases and J dropped 3 bases, with 17 bases sitting between them. The CDR3 covers 17 residues. Germline-derived CDR1 and CDR2 are MRHNA and SNTAGT. CDR3 loop: CASSDSVQGFSYTEAFF. The CDR3 DNA reads TGTGCCAGCAGTGACTCGGTGCAGGGCTTCTCGTACACTGAAGCTTTCTTT.

This clonotype was observed at least ten times. V and J are TRBV7-9 and TRBJ2-6; TRBD1 might be the D (6 bases). This CDR3 is built from 15 residues. Germline V gene sequence: CDR1 SEHNR, CDR2 FQNEAQ (reference sequence). The V gene lost 7 bases and the J gene lost 0 bases, with 10 bases spanning the gap. This CDR3 reads CASTLGGSGANVLTF. CDR3 coding DNA: TGTGCCAGCACCCTAGGGGGCTCTGGGGCCAACGTCCTGACTTTC.